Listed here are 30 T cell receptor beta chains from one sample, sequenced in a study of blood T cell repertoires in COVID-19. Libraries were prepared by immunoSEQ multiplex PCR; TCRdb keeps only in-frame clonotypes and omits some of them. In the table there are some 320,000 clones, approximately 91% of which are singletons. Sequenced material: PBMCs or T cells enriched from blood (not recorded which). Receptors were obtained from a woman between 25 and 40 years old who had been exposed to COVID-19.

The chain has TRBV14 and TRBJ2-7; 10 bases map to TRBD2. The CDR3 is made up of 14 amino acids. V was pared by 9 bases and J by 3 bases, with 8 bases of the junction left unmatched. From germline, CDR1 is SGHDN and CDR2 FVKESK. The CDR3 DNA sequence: TGTGCCAGTGCGGAAGCGGGGGGGTACTACGAGCAGTACTTC. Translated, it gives CASAEAGGYYEQYF.

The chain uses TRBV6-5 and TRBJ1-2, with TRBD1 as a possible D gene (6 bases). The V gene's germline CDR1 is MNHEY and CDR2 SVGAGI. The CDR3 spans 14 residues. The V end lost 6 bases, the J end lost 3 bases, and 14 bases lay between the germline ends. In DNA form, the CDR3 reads TGTGCCAGCAGCATCGGGGGGGCCGACTATGGCTACACCTTC. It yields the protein CASSIGGADYGYTF.

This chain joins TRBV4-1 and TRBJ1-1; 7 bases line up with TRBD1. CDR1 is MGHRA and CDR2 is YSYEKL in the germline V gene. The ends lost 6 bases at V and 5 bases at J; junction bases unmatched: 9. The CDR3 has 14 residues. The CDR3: CASRQNRGRTEAFF. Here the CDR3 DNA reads TGCGCCAGCAGACAAAACAGGGGAAGGACTGAAGCTTTCTTT.

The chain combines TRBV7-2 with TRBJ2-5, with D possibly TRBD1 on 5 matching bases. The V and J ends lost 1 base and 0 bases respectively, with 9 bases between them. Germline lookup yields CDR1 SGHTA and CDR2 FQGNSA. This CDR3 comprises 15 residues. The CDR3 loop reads CASSLGRQNQETQYF. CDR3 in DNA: TGTGCCAGCAGCTTAGGTAGACAGAACCAAGAGACCCAGTACTTC.

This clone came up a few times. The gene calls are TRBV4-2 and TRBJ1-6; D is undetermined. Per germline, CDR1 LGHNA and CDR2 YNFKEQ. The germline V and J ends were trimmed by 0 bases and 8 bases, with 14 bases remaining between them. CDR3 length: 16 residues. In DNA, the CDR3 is TGTGCCAGCAGCCAAGACCCCGGGAGGGAGGATTCACCCCTCCACTTT. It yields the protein CASSQDPGREDSPLHF.

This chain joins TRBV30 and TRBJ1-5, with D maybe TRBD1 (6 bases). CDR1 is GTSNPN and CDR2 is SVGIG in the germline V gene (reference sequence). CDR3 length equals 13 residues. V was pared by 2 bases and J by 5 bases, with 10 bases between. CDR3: CAWSTGMDQPQHF. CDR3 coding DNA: TGTGCCTGGAGTACAGGGATGGATCAGCCCCAGCATTTT.

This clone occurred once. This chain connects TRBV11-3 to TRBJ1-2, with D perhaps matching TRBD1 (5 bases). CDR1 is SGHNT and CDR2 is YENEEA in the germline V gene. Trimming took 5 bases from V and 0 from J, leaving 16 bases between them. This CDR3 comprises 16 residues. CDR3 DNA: TGTGCCAGCAGCCCACATGCCGGGGGAACTAACTATGGCTACACCTTC. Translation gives CASSPHAGGTNYGYTF.

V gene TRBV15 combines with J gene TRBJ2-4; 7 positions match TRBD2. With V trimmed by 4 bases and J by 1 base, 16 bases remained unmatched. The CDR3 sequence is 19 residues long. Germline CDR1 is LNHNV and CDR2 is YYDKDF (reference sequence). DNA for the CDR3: TGTGCCACCAGCAAACGTATTAGAGCCAGGGACTACGCCAAAAACATTCAGTACTTC. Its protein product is CATSKRIRARDYAKNIQYF.

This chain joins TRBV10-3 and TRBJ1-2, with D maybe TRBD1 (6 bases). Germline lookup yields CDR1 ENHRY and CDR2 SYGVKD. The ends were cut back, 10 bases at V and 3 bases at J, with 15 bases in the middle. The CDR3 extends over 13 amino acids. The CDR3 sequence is CATTGGADYGYTF. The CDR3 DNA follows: TGTGCCACCACTGGGGGGGCGGACTATGGCTACACCTTC.

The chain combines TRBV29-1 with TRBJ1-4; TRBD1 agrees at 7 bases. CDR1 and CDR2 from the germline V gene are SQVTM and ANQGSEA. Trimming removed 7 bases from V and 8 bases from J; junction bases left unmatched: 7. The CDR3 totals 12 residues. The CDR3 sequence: CSASTGWEKLFF. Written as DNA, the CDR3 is TGCAGCGCCTCGACAGGGTGGGAAAAACTGTTTTTT.

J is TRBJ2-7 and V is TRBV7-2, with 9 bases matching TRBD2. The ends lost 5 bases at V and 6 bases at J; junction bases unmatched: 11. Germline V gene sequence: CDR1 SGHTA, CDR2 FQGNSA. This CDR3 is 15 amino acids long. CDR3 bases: TGTGCCAGCAGCCGCCGAGGGCTAGCGGGGTCCGAGCAGTACTTC. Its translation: CASSRRGLAGSEQYF.

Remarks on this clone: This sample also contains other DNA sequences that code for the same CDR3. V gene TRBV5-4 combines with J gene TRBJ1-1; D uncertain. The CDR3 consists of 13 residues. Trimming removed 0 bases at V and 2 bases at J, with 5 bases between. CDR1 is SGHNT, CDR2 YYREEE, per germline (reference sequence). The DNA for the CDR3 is TGTGCCAGCAGCTTGGACAGCAACACTGAAGCTTTCTTT. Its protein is CASSLDSNTEAFF.

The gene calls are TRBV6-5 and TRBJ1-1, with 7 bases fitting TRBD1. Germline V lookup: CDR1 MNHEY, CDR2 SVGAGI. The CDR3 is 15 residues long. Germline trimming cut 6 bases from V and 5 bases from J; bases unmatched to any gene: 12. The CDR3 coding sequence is TGTGCCAGCAGCTCGAACAGGGGAAGTTGGACTGAAGCTTTCTTT. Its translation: CASSSNRGSWTEAFF.

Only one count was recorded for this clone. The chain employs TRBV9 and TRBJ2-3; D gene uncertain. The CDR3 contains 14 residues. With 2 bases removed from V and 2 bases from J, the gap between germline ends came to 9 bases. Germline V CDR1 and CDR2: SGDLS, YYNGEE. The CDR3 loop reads CASSVAANTDTQYF. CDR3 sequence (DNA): TGTGCCAGCAGCGTGGCGGCGAACACAGATACGCAGTATTTT.

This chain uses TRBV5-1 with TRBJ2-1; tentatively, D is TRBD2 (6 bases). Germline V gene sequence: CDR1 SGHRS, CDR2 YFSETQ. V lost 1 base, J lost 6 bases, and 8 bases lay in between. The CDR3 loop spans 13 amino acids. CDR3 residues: CASSLWGLNEQFF. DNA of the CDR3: TGCGCCAGCAGCTTGTGGGGACTCAATGAGCAGTTCTTC.

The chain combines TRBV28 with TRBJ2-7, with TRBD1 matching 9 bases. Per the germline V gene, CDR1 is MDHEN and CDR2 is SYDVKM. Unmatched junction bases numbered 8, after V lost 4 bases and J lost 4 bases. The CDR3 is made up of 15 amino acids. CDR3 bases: TGTGCCAGCAGTTCTACCGGGACAGGGAAATACGAGCAGTACTTC. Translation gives CASSSTGTGKYEQYF.

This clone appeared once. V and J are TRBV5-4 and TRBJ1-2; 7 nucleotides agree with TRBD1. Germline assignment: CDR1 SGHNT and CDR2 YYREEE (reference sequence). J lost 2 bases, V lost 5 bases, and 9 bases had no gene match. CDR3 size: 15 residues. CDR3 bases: TGTGCCAGCAGTGCCGGGACAGCGATAAACTATGGCTACACCTTC. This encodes CASSAGTAINYGYTF.

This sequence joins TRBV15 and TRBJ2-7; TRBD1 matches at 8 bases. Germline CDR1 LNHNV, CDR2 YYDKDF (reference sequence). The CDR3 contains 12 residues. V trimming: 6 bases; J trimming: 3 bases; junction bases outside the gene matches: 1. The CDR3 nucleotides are TGTGCCACCAGGGACAGGGACTACGAGCAGTACTTC. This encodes CATRDRDYEQYF.

The CDR3 DNA reads TGTGCCAGCAGCTCCGGGCACAGGGGGAGGTCTGAAAAACTGTTTTTT. This encodes CASSSGHRGRSEKLFF. The chain couples TRBV7-8 to TRBJ1-4, with 8 positions matching TRBD1. Per the germline V gene, CDR1 is SGHVS and CDR2 is FQNEAQ. CDR3 length: 16 amino acids. V lost 4 bases to trimming and J lost 7 bases; unmatched junction nucleotides: 11.

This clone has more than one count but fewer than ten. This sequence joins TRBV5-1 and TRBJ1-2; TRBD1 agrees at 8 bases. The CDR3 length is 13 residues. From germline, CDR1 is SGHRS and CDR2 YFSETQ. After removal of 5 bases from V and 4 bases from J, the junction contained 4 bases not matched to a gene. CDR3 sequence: CASSPGQAYGYTF. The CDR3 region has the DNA TGCGCCAGCAGTCCGGGACAGGCCTATGGCTACACCTTC.

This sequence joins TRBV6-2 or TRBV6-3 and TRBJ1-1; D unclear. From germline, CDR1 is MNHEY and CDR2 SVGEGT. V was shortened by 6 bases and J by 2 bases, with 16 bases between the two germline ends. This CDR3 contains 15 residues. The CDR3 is CASSHLAGGNTEAFF. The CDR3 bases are TGTGCCAGCAGCCATCTCGCGGGTGGAAACACTGAAGCTTTCTTT.

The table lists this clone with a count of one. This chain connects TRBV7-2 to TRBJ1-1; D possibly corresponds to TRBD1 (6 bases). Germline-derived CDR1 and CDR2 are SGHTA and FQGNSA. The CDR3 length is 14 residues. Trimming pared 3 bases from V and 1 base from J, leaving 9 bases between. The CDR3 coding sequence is TGTGCCAGCAGCTTTGGGACATCGAACACTGAAGCTTTCTTT. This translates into CASSFGTSNTEAFF.

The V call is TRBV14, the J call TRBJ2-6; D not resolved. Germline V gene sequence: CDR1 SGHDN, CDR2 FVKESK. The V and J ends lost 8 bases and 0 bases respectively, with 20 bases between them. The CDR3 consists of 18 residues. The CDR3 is CASRLMTSSHSGANVLTF. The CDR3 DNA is TGTGCCAGCCGCCTCATGACATCTTCCCACTCTGGGGCCAACGTCCTGACTTTC.

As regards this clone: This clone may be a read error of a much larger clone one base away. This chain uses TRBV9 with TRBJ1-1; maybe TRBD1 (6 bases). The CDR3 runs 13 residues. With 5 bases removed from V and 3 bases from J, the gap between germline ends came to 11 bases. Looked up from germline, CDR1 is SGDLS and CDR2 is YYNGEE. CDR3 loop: CASSDSGDTEAFF. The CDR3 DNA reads TGTGCCAGCAGTGATTCAGGGGACACTGAAGCTTTCTTT.

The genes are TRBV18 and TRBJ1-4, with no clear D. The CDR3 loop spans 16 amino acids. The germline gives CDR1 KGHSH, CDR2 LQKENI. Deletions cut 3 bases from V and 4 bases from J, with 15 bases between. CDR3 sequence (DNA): TGTGCCAGCTCACCTACGACGGGATTCATTAATGAAAAACTGTTTTTT. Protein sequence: CASSPTTGFINEKLFF.

This CDR3 reads CASTPRSVNEKLFF. The CDR3 DNA is TGCGCCAGCACCCCACGGAGTGTTAATGAAAAACTGTTTTTT. This chain links TRBV5-1 with TRBJ1-4; D is uncertain. V lost 6 bases and J lost 4, with 13 bases in between. The CDR3 contains 14 residues. CDR1 is SGHRS and CDR2 is YFSETQ in the germline V gene.

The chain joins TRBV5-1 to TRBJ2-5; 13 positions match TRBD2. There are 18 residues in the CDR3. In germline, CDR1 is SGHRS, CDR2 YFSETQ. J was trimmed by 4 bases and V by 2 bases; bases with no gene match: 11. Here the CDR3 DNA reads TGCGCCAGCAGCTTCGCCGGGACTAGCGGGGTTGGAGGAGAGACCCAGTACTTC. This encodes CASSFAGTSGVGGETQYF.

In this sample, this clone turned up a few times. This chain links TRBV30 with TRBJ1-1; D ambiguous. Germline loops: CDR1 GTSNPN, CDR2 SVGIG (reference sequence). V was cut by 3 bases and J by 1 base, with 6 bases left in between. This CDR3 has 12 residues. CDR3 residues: CAWSLGNTEAFF. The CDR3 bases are TGTGCCTGGAGCCTAGGGAACACTGAAGCTTTCTTT.

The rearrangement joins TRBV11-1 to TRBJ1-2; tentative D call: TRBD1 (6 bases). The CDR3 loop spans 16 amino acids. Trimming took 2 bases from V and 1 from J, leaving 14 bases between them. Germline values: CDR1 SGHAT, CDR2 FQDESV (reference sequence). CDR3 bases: TGTGCCAGCAGCTTACACCCAGGGGTTGGTAACTATGGCTACACCTTC. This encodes CASSLHPGVGNYGYTF.

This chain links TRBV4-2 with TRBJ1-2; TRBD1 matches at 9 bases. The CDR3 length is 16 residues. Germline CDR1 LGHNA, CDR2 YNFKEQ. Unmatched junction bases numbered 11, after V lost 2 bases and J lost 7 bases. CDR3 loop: CASSQMEDRDRVGYTF. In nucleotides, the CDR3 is TGTGCCAGCAGCCAAATGGAGGACCGGGACAGGGTTGGCTACACCTTC.